This entry is about one T cell receptor (beta chain). These data originate in a study of T cell responses to AZD1222 COVID-19 vaccine. Sequencing used immunoSEQ multiplex PCR; TCRdb keeps in-frame clones, though not all of them. The sample records roughly 110,000 clones, roughly 80% being singletons. The starting material was peripheral blood, obtained on day 0 of AZD1222 vaccination. The TCR originated in an adult in good health.

The chain's CDR3 is CASSLSGDSYGYTF. CDR3 DNA: TGTGCCAGCAGTTTATCAGGGGACAGCTATGGCTACACCTTC. This sequence joins TRBV28 and TRBJ1-2, with 7 bases aligning to TRBD1. The CDR3 extends over 14 amino acids. Trimming removed 1 base from V and 4 bases from J; junction bases left unmatched: 3. Germline-derived CDR1 and CDR2 are MDHEN and SYDVKM.